The next 21 T cell receptor beta chains were all read from a single sample in a study of blood T cell repertoires in COVID-19. The data were produced by immunoSEQ multiplex PCR, yet TCRdb's version contains in-frame clones alone and is incomplete. Of roughly 180,000 clones in the sample, 70% to 90% were seen once. Sequencing was carried out using peripheral blood. These receptors came from a man aged 55 to 69 who had recovered from COVID-19.

The chain employs TRBV9 and TRBJ2-7; TRBD1 matches at 10 bases. Trimming removed 3 bases from V and 6 bases from J; junction bases left unmatched: 9. Germline CDR1 and CDR2: SGDLS and YYNGEE. The CDR3 has 15 amino acids. CDR3 nucleotide sequence: TGTGCCAGCAGCGGTCCGGGACAGGGGAACTCCGAGCAGTACTTC. Residues: CASSGPGQGNSEQYF.

The rearrangement uses TRBV4-1 and TRBJ2-6; 9 positions match TRBD1. The CDR3 contains 17 residues. Trimming cost V 4 bases and J 4 bases; bases outside gene matches: 8. CDR1 and CDR2 (germline): MGHRA, YSYEKL. The CDR3 region is CASSPWTGEWGANVLTF. CDR3 nucleotide sequence: TGCGCCAGCAGCCCATGGACAGGGGAGTGGGGGGCCAACGTCCTGACTTTC.

V usage is TRBV10-3 and J usage is TRBJ2-3; D may be TRBD1 (5 bases). The V gene lost 10 bases and the J gene lost 0 bases, with 17 bases spanning the gap. Germline-derived CDR1 and CDR2 are ENHRY and SYGVKD. This CDR3 is built from 15 residues. As DNA, the CDR3 is TGTGCCACCCGTCGGCAGGGCCATAGCACAGATACGCAGTATTTT. This codes for CATRRQGHSTDTQYF.

On this clone: The junction differs from germline at one of its ends, possibly a read error. The chain couples TRBV7-6 to TRBJ2-1, with 9 bases lining up with TRBD2. In germline, CDR1 is SGHVS, CDR2 FNYEAQ. This CDR3 has 13 residues. The CDR3 protein is CASSPRERGERVF. The CDR3 DNA sequence: TGTGCCAGCAGCCCCCGGGAGCGGGGGGAAAGGGTCTTC.

This chain joins TRBV4-3 and TRBJ2-5; TRBD1 aligns across 8 bases. The germline V gene encodes CDR1 LGHNA and CDR2 YSLEER. Germline trimming cut 2 bases from V and 2 bases from J; bases unmatched to any gene: 7. The CDR3 loop spans 16 amino acids. CDR3 sequence: CASSQTGTGVQETQYF. The DNA for the CDR3 is TGCGCCAGCAGCCAAACCGGGACAGGTGTACAAGAGACCCAGTACTTC.

The chain carries TRBV6-5 and TRBJ1-6; D possibly corresponds to TRBD1 (5 bases). V lost 2 bases and J lost 0, with 8 bases in between. The V gene's germline CDR1 is MNHEY and CDR2 SVGAGI. The CDR3 is 16 amino acids. The CDR3 loop reads CASSYQGGSYNSPLHF. As DNA, the CDR3 is TGTGCCAGCAGTTACCAGGGTGGCTCCTATAATTCACCCCTCCACTTT.

The chain couples TRBV18 to TRBJ2-5; D uncertain. The CDR3 has 13 residues. Germline CDR1 reads KGHSH; CDR2 reads LQKENI. Trimming took 3 bases from V and 5 from J, leaving 10 bases between them. CDR3 DNA: TGTGCCAGCTCACCCCCCGCGGTGGAGACCCAGTACTTC. Protein sequence: CASSPPAVETQYF.

The genes are TRBV9 and TRBJ1-2, with unresolved D. The germline V gene encodes CDR1 SGDLS and CDR2 YYNGEE. The V end was cut by 3 bases, the J end by 6 bases, with 6 bases between. This CDR3 spans 11 amino acids. CDR3 nucleotide sequence: TGTGCCAGCAGCGCTTCAGATGGCTACACCTTC. It codes for CASSASDGYTF. The full variable domain, with the rest looked up from reference TRBV9 and TRBJ1-2, is DSGVTQTPKHLITATGQRVTLRCSPRSGDLSVYWYQQSLDQGLQFLIQYYNGEERAKGNILERFSAQQFPDLHSELNLSSLELGDSALYFCASSASDGYTFGSGTRLTVV.

This clone was counted only a few times. The V call is TRBV6-5, the J call TRBJ2-5; 8 bases map to TRBD2. The CDR3 extends over 15 amino acids. The trim removed 6 bases at V and 4 bases at J, leaving 10 bases unmatched. CDR1 is MNHEY and CDR2 is SVGAGI in the germline V gene. DNA of the CDR3: TGTGCCAGCAGCCATAGGAGGCTAGCGGGAGAGACCCAGTACTTC. Translated: CASSHRRLAGETQYF.

This chain connects TRBV5-5 to TRBJ2-7; D is unclear. V was clipped by 3 bases and J by 6 bases, with 13 bases between them. The CDR3 is 13 amino acids. Germline CDR1 reads SGHKS; CDR2 reads YYEKEE (reference sequence). The CDR3 is CASSSTSLGEQYF. The CDR3 DNA is TGTGCCAGCAGCTCGACCAGCCTAGGCGAGCAGTACTTC. Looking up the rest from reference TRBV5-5 and TRBJ2-7 gives the full variable domain: DAGVTQSPTHLIKTRGQQVTLRCSPISGHKSVSWYQQVLGQGPQFIFQYYEKEERGRGNFPDRFSARQFPNYSSELNVNALLLGDSALYLCASSSTSLGEQYFGPGTRLTVT.

This clone was counted only a few times. The chain is built from TRBV19 and TRBJ1-1, with TRBD1 matching 8 bases. The CDR3 extends over 14 amino acids. Looked up from germline, CDR1 is LNHDA and CDR2 is SQIVND (reference sequence). Unmatched junction bases numbered 4, after V lost 5 bases and J lost 2 bases. The CDR3 is CASSGDRINTEAFF. CDR3 coding DNA: TGTGCCAGTAGTGGGGACAGGATAAACACTGAAGCTTTCTTT.

The rearrangement links TRBV6-2 or TRBV6-3 to TRBJ1-2; 10 bases are shared with TRBD1. V was clipped by 6 bases and J by 6 bases; unmatched bases: 4. The germline gives CDR1 MNHEY, CDR2 SVGEGT. This CDR3 comprises 13 residues. CDR3 DNA sequence: TGTGCCAGCAGCCAGACAGGGGGCCATGGCTACACCTTC. It specifies CASSQTGGHGYTF.

This clone was observed once. The V gene is TRBV27, the J gene TRBJ2-7; no clear D gene. Deletions cut 3 bases from V and 3 bases from J, with 12 bases between. This CDR3 spans 14 amino acids. CDR1 is MNHEY, CDR2 SMNVEV, per germline (reference sequence). DNA of the CDR3: TGTGCCAGCAGTTTTACCAGCGTCATCTACGAGCAGTACTTC. The encoded protein is CASSFTSVIYEQYF.

The chain has TRBV19 and TRBJ1-2; TRBD1 matches at 8 bases. The CDR3 runs to 16 residues. Trimming removed 8 bases from V and 7 bases from J; junction bases left unmatched: 18. Germline V CDR1 and CDR2: LNHDA, SQIVND (reference sequence). In DNA form, the CDR3 reads TGTGCCAGTTGGGACTCGGGACAGGCACTAGCTGCTGGCTACACCTTC. The encoded protein is CASWDSGQALAAGYTF.

The chain has TRBV7-2 and TRBJ1-5; a possible D gene is TRBD1 (6 bases). Germline V gene lookup returns CDR1 SGHTA and CDR2 FQGNSA. The CDR3 is 15 amino acids. The V and J ends lost 1 base and 5 bases respectively, with 12 bases between them. CDR3 in DNA: TGTGCCAGCAGCTTAGAGGGGGGGCGCGATCAGCCCCAGCATTTT. It yields the protein CASSLEGGRDQPQHF.

The rearrangement links TRBV11-3 to TRBJ1-1, with TRBD1 matching over 8 bases. J gave up 8 bases and V 5 bases, and 7 bases lay outside the gene matches. The CDR3 extends over 13 amino acids. Germline values: CDR1 SGHNT, CDR2 YENEEA. The CDR3 here is CASSQGDRSEAFF. CDR3 in DNA: TGTGCCAGCAGCCAAGGGGACAGGAGCGAAGCTTTCTTT.

The table lists this clone with a count of one. The chain couples TRBV14 to TRBJ2-7; tentative D call: TRBD2 (6 bases). The CDR3 runs 13 residues. The V end lost 6 bases, the J end lost 0 bases, and 9 bases lay between the germline ends. CDR1 and CDR2 from the germline V gene are SGHDN and FVKESK. The CDR3 region is CASRGGTSYEQYF. The CDR3 DNA follows: TGTGCCAGCAGGGGGGGTACCTCCTACGAGCAGTACTTC.

The rearrangement joins TRBV6-5 to TRBJ1-1; D remains unclear. The CDR3 is 13 amino acids. Trimming took off 0 bases at V and 4 bases at J, with 6 bases between the two ends. The germline CDR1 and CDR2 sequences are MNHEY and SVGAGI. The DNA of the CDR3 is TGTGCCAGCAGTTACTCCTTTAGCACTGAAGCTTTCTTT. This encodes CASSYSFSTEAFF.

V and J are TRBV7-9 and TRBJ2-7; TRBD1 matches at 8 bases. CDR3 length equals 16 residues. Germline V gene data show CDR1 as SEHNR and CDR2 as FQNEAQ (reference sequence). V lost 0 bases, J lost 2 bases, and 6 bases stayed unmatched. CDR3: CASSLAWSGGTYEQYF. The CDR3 DNA reads TGTGCCAGCAGCTTAGCATGGTCAGGGGGCACCTACGAGCAGTACTTC.

This sequence joins TRBV30 and TRBJ2-3; D may be TRBD2 (8 bases). V was shortened by 8 bases and J by 5 bases, with 23 bases between the two germline ends. The CDR3 length is 15 residues. The germline gives CDR1 GTSNPN, CDR2 SVGIG (reference sequence). CDR3 bases: TGTGCCCGAACGGGAGGGGGCAAGGAAATAGATACGCAGTATTTT. The encoded protein is CARTGGGKEIDTQYF.

The chain recombines TRBV7-2 with TRBJ1-4; the D gene is possibly TRBD1 (5 bases). CDR3 size: 14 residues. V was cut by 4 bases and J by 8 bases, with 14 bases left in between. Germline V gene data show CDR1 as SGHTA and CDR2 as FQGNSA. DNA for the CDR3: TGTGCCAGCAGCTGGGCCCAGGGCCCGGAAAAACTGTTTTTT. Translation: CASSWAQGPEKLFF.